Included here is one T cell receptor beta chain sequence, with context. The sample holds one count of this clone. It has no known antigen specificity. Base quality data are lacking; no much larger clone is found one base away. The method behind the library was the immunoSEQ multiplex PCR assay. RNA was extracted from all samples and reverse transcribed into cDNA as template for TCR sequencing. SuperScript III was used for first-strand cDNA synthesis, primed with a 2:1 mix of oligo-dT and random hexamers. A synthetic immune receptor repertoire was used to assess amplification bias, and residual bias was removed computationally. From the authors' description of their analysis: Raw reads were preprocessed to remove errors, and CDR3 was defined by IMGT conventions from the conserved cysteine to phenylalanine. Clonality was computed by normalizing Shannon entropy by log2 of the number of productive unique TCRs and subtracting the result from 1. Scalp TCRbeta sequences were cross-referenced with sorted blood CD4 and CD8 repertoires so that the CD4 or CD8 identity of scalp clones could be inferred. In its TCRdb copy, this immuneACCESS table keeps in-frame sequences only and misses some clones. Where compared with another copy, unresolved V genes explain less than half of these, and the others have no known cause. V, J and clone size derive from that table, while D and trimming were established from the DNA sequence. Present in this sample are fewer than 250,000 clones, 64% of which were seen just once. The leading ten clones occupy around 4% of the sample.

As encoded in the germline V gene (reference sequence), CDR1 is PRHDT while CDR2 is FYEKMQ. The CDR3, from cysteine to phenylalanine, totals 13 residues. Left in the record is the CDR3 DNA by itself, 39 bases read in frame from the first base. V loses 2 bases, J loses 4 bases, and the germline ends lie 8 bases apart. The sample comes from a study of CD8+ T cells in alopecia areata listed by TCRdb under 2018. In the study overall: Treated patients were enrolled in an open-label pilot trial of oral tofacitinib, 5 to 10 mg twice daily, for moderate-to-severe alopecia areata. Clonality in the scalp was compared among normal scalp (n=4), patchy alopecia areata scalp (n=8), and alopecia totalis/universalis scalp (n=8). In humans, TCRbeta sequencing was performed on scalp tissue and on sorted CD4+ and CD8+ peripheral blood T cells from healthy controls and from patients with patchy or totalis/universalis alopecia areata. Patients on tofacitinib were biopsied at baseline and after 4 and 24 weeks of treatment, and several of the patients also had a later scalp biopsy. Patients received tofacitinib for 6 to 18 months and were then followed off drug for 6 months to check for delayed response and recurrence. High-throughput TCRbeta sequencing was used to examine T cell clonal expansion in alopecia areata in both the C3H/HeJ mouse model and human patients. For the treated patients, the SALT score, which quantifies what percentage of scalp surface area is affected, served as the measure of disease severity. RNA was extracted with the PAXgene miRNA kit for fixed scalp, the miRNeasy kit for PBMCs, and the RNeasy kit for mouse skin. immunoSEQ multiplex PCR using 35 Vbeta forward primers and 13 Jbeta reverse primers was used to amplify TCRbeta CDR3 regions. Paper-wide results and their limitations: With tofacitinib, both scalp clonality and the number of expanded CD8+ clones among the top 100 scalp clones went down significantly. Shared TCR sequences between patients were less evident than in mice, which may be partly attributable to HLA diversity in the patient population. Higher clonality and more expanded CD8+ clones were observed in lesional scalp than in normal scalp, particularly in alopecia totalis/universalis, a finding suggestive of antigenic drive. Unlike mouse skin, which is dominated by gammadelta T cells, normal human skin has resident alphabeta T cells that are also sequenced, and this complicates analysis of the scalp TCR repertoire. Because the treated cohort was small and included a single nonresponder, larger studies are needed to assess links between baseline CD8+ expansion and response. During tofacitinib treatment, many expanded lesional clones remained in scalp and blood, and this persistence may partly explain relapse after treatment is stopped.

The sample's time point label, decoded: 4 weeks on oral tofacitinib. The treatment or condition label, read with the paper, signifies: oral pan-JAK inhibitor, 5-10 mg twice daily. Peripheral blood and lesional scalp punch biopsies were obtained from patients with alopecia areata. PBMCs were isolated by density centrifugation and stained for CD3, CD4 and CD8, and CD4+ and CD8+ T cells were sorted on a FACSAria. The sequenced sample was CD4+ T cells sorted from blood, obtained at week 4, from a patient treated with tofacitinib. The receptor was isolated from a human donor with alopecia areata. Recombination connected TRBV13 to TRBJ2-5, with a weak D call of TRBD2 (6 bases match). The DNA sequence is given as TGTGCCAGCAGCTTATTGGGGGGAGAGACCCAGTACTTC. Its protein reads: CASSLLGGETQYF.